Detailed here is one TCR beta chain. It lacks a known antigen. Qualities for individual bases were not recorded, and no much larger clone is one base off. This sample's time point label indicates: cycle 4 day 1 (C4D1), after 5 to 7 weeks of nivolumab. Every trial patient had relapsed following autologous stem cell transplantation, and prior brentuximab vedotin exposure was what differed among cohorts A, B and C. The trial cohort was composed of 55 to 65 patients with relapsed/refractory classical Hodgkin lymphoma, for whom complete response, partial response or progressive disease was recorded as best overall response. Single-agent nivolumab was administered to trial patients in the multi-cohort phase II CheckMate 205 trial. An independent review committee assessed best overall response using the 2007 International Working Group response criteria. Trial PBMCs were collected immediately before nivolumab initiation (C1D1) and during therapy at cycle 2 day 1 and cycle 4 day 1. Peripheral blood was collected in 8 mL Vacutainer Cell Preparation Tubes, from which PBMCs were isolated by centrifugation and then cryopreserved.

Germline trimming amounts to 1 base on V and 2 bases on J, with 3 as the count of junction bases outside the gene matches. The CDR3, cysteine through phenylalanine, is 15 amino acids long. The only DNA kept is the CDR3, 45 bases in frame from the first base. The CDR1 and CDR2 encoded by the germline V gene are SGHDN and FVKESK. The data were obtained in a study of PD-1 blockade in classical Hodgkin lymphoma (dated by TCRdb to the early 2020s). A note on the overall study: Nivolumab dosing was 3 mg/kg intravenously every 2 weeks, continuing until either disease progression or unacceptable toxicity. The study used CyTOF and TCR beta sequencing to define a peripheral blood immune signature of response to PD-1 blockade in classical Hodgkin lymphoma.

The paper's findings and limits, for the study overall: Baseline diversity similar to that of newly diagnosed patients was observed in trial patients achieving complete response, whereas significantly lower diversity was observed in partial responders and progressors. Baseline TCR diversity was reported as lower in newly diagnosed patients than in healthy donors, and lower still in relapsed/refractory patients. Patients starting nivolumab less than 1 year after ASCT had lower diversity and were excluded from later analyses to avoid confounding by immune reconstitution. A significant rise by C4D1 was seen in CD4+ but not CD8+ TCR diversity (p=0.0027 vs p=0.16), with the rise being most apparent in complete responders (p=0.02). Only a single clinical trial cohort was studied, and what caused the repertoire differences, possibly disease activity or prior therapy, remained undefined.

The Qiagen DNeasy kit was used to extract genomic DNA from unsorted PBMCs and from the negatively selected CD4+ and CD8+ fractions. TCR beta CDR3 regions were subjected to amplification by immunoSEQ multiplex PCR with primers that anneal to V and J segments. A synthetic immune receptor repertoire was used to minimize amplification bias, and any residual bias was removed computationally once sequencing was done. Regarding the original processing steps: Custom Python scripts were used to quantify repertoire diversity as the Shannon entropy index. Unsorted, CD4+ and CD8+ repertoires were analyzed separately, except for combined analyses in which CD4+ and CD8+ sequences were merged in silico. Clonal expansion was defined as a frequency increase of at least 2-fold after treatment compared with C1D1, and clones undetected at baseline were assigned a pseudocount of 0.5. Singleton clones were defined as clones with 0 or 1 copy at C1D1, and non-singleton clones were defined as clones with 2 or more copies. Clones expanded in unsorted samples were annotated as CD4+, CD8+ or unknown by matching protein sequences in sorted samples from the same patient. Diversity changes from C1D1 to C4D1 were tested in paired samples using Wilcoxon tests. TCRdb obtained this table from immuneACCESS and retained in-frame rearrangements with V and J assigned. These tables miss some clones; where compared with another copy, unresolved V genes account for less than half of the shortfall, and the remainder is unexplained. Clone size and the V and J calls come from that table; the DNA yielded D and trimming. In all, the sample holds around 50,000 clones, and around 74% of those were seen once. The ten largest account for approximately 12% of the sample.

The starting material was peripheral blood mononuclear cells (PBMCs), obtained before the fourth cycle of nivolumab. This clonotype originated in a human donor with classical Hodgkin lymphoma. The chain employs TRBV14 and TRBJ2-3; 7 bases in the middle match TRBD2. Read as DNA, the sequence is TGTGCCAGCAGCCAAGTGGGAGGGAACACAGATACGCAGTATTTT. This yields the protein CASSQVGGNTDTQYF.